Following are 8 T cell receptor beta chains from one sample sequenced in a study of blood T cell repertoires in COVID-19 (dated by TCRdb to the early 2020s). The library relied on the immunoSEQ multiplex PCR assay. TCRdb took over this immuneACCESS table, retaining in-frame rearrangements with V and J assigned. Such tables are incomplete; in checked studies, under half of the missing clones stem from an unresolved V gene, and the remainder is unexplained. Recorded for this sample are hundreds of thousands of clones; around 85% of them occurred a single time. The ten largest clones add up to roughly 2.2% of the sample. The specimen sequenced was peripheral blood. These TCRs come from a woman between 50 and 59 years old with acute or convalescent COVID-19.

This rearrangement joins TRBV3-1 (or the pseudogene TRBV3-2) to TRBJ2-7, with D possibly matching TRBD1 (6 bases). CDR3 length equals 13 residues. The germline V gene encodes CDR1 LGHDT and CDR2 YNNKEL (reference sequence). Trimming removed 0 bases from V and 6 bases from J, with 9 bases in between. The CDR3: CASSQETGREQYF. The CDR3 DNA sequence: TGTGCCAGCAGCCAAGAGACAGGTCGCGAGCAGTACTTC.

The V gene is TRBV6-2 or TRBV6-3, the J gene TRBJ1-5, with D possibly TRBD1 on 5 matching bases. Trimming took off 4 bases at V and 4 bases at J, with 11 bases between the two ends. In germline, CDR1 is MNHEY, CDR2 SVGEGT. The CDR3 totals 14 residues. The CDR3 loop is CASSFDSRNQPQHF. CDR3 DNA sequence: TGTGCCAGCAGTTTCGACAGTAGGAATCAGCCCCAGCATTTT.

The count of this clone is one. The gene calls are TRBV19 and TRBJ2-7; 14 nucleotides match TRBD2. CDR3 size: 17 residues. V gave up 6 bases and J gave up 4 bases; unmatched junction bases: 11. In germline, CDR1 is LNHDA, CDR2 SQIVND (reference sequence). The CDR3 spells CASRKTGLAGVFYEQYF. The CDR3 nucleotides are TGTGCCAGTAGGAAAACGGGACTAGCGGGAGTTTTTTACGAGCAGTACTTC.

The rearrangement uses TRBV6-5 and TRBJ2-7, with 7 nucleotides matching TRBD2. The CDR3 consists of 13 residues. V trimming: 7 bases; J trimming: 7 bases; junction bases outside the gene matches: 10. The germline gives CDR1 MNHEY, CDR2 SVGAGI. The CDR3 loop is CASIRDRGGEQYF. CDR3 DNA sequence: TGTGCCAGCATCCGAGACCGGGGAGGGGAGCAGTACTTC.

This clone occurred a few times. This sequence joins TRBV15 and TRBJ1-5; no firm D call. CDR3 length: 14 residues. Germline CDR1 LNHNV, CDR2 YYDKDF (reference sequence). V was clipped by 3 bases and J by 2 bases, with 8 bases between them. The CDR3 region has the DNA TGTGCCACCAGCAGCGGCGGAGGCAATCAGCCCCAGCATTTT. Amino acids: CATSSGGGNQPQHF.

This chain joins TRBV2 and TRBJ2-7; 9 bases line up with TRBD1. V lost 7 bases, J lost 6 bases, and 13 bases stayed unmatched. CDR1 is SNHLY and CDR2 is FYNNEI in the germline V gene. This CDR3 comprises 15 residues. In DNA, the CDR3 is TGTGCCAGCACGCGAACCGGGACAGGGAGCTCCGAGCAGTACTTC. Translated, it gives CASTRTGTGSSEQYF.

This rearrangement joins TRBV19 to TRBJ1-4, with 10 bases lining up with TRBD1. Looked up from germline, CDR1 is LNHDA and CDR2 is SQIVND (reference sequence). J gave up 7 bases and V 0 bases, and 2 bases lay outside the gene matches. This CDR3 has 15 amino acids. CDR3 residues: CASSIDRTGGEKLFF. CDR3 nucleotide sequence: TGTGCCAGTAGTATAGACAGGACAGGGGGTGAAAAACTGTTTTTT.

The chain joins TRBV7-6 to TRBJ1-2; 9 nucleotides align to TRBD1. CDR3 length: 13 amino acids. J was trimmed by 6 bases and V by 5 bases; bases with no gene match: 4. Germline V CDR1 and CDR2: SGHVS, FNYEAQ. CDR3 nucleotides: TGTGCCAGCAGCCAGGACAGGGGAAATGGCTACACCTTC. Translated: CASSQDRGNGYTF.